The 7 T cell receptor beta chains listed next were all sequenced from one sample in a study of blood T cell repertoires in COVID-19. Sequencing was performed with immunoSEQ multiplex PCR; in TCRdb, only in-frame clones are kept and a portion is missing. This sample has fewer than 450,000 clones, with more than 75% found just once. The source material was peripheral blood. Receptors were obtained from a woman between 18 and 30 years old who had recovered from COVID-19.

The chain recombines TRBV3-1 (or the pseudogene TRBV3-2) with TRBJ1-2, with TRBD1 matching 7 bases. V gave up 0 bases and J gave up 5 bases; unmatched junction bases: 6. The CDR3 covers 15 residues. Germline CDR1 LGHDT, CDR2 YNNKEL (reference sequence). This CDR3 is CASSQEGDRRYGYTF. CDR3 nucleotide sequence: TGTGCCAGCAGCCAAGAGGGGGACAGAAGATATGGCTACACCTTC.

The rearrangement uses TRBV13 and TRBJ2-1, with TRBD2 matching 8 bases. CDR3 length: 15 amino acids. V was clipped by 6 bases and J by 3 bases; unmatched bases: 7. CDR1 is PRHDT and CDR2 is FYEKMQ in the germline V gene (reference sequence). DNA for the CDR3: TGTGCCAGCAGGTTAAGCGGGAGCGTCTACAATGAGCAGTTCTTC. The encoded protein is CASRLSGSVYNEQFF.

The chain links TRBV7-2 to TRBJ2-5; weak D call: TRBD2 (6 bases). Germline CDR1 is SGHTA and CDR2 is FQGNSA. V was trimmed by 5 bases and J by 5 bases, leaving 18 bases between them. CDR3 size: 15 residues. The CDR3 DNA is TGTGCCAGCAGCGCTGCCGGGACTTCAGAGGAGACCCAGTACTTC. Translation: CASSAAGTSEETQYF.

The chain links TRBV7-2 to TRBJ2-1, with TRBD1 matching 8 bases. The CDR3 runs to 15 residues. Germline CDR1 is SGHTA and CDR2 is FQGNSA. The V gene end was trimmed by 2 bases and the J gene end by 9 bases; junction bases not matched to a gene: 9. CDR3 amino acids: CASSLIQGAGGEQFF. The CDR3 DNA reads as TGTGCCAGCAGCTTAATTCAGGGGGCCGGAGGTGAGCAGTTCTTC.

This chain connects TRBV4-1 to TRBJ2-1; the D gene is possibly TRBD2 (6 bases). V dropped 1 base and J dropped 6 bases, with 10 bases sitting between them. Germline CDR1 and CDR2: MGHRA and YSYEKL. The CDR3 totals 14 residues. Here the CDR3 DNA reads TGCGCCAGCAGCCAAGCACTAGCCCCCAATGAGCAGTTCTTC. Translated, it gives CASSQALAPNEQFF.

The V call is TRBV3-1 (or the pseudogene TRBV3-2), the J call TRBJ2-2, with 15 bases that match TRBD2. The junction had 5 bases not matched to a gene; V was cut back by 0 bases and J by 6 bases. The CDR3 totals 18 residues. Germline V gives CDR1 LGHDT, CDR2 YNNKEL (reference sequence). CDR3 in amino acids: CASSQDHRTSGRAGELFF. CDR3 nucleotide sequence: TGTGCCAGCAGCCAAGATCATAGGACTAGCGGGAGGGCCGGGGAGCTGTTTTTT.

V is TRBV10-3 and J is TRBJ1-1; TRBD1 is a possible D gene (5 bases). This CDR3 is 12 amino acids long. Per germline, CDR1 ENHRY and CDR2 SYGVKD. Trimming pared 7 bases from V and 3 bases from J, leaving 9 bases between. CDR3 DNA sequence: TGTGCCATCAAGGGCAGGGACACTGAAGCTTTCTTT. Amino acid sequence: CAIKGRDTEAFF.